The clone carrying this T cell receptor (beta chain) was detected ten times or more. Its specificity is not known. This CDR3 has 15 amino acids. The germline V gene encodes CDR1 MNHEY and CDR2 SMNVEV (reference sequence). The junction had 8 bases not matched to a gene; V was cut back by 5 bases and J by 1 base. The source of the sample is a study of shared clonotypes between healthy human individuals. Study results and limitations: The naive CD4 repertoires of four donors were compared, and about 5% of clonotypes were shared.

Some clones are missing from TCRdb's copy, which holds only in-frame ones; the method was immunoSEQ multiplex PCR. The data contain 300,000 to 400,000 clones, 73% of them seen just once; the ten biggest clones take up more than 9%. This TCR derives from a man aged 25-45 years in good health. Material for sequencing was memory CD4+ T cells sorted from blood. The subset denotes: CD45RA-negative fraction. V and J are TRBV27 and TRBJ2-7; 7 nucleotides match TRBD2. DNA for the CDR3: TGTGCCAGCAGTCCGAAAGCGGGAAGATCCTACGAGCAGTACTTC. Its protein product is CASSPKAGRSYEQYF.